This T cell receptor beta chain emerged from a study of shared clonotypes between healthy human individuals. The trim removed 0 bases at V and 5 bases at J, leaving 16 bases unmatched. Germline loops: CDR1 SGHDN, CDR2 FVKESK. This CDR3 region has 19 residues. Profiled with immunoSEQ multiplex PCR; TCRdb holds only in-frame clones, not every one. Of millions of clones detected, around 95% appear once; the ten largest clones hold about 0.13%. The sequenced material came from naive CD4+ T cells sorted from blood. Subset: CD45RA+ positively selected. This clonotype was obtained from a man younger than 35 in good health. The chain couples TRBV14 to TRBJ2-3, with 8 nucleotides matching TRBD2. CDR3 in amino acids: CASSQDQGTSLWPEDTQYF. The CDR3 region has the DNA TGTGCCAGCAGCCAAGATCAAGGGACTAGTCTGTGGCCCGAAGATACGCAGTATTTT.